The 10 T cell receptor beta chains listed next were all sequenced from one sample in a study of MAIT cells during Salmonella Paratyphi A infection. TCRdb passed the 5' RACE reads through MiXCR, listing each CDR3 protein once. The sample has approximately 1,200 distinct CDR3 sequences; about 55% are singletons. Regarding the study as a whole: Oligoclonal MAIT cells preferred TRBV20 and TRBV6, with usage seemingly unaffected by infection.

These receptors have no identified antigens. Time point here: mid-infection, around enteric fever diagnosis. Flow cytometry identified and sorted MAIT cells as Valpha7.2+ CD161+ T cells. The starting material was MAIT cells from blood, obtained at the middle sampling point of the challenge study. Receptors originate from a person between 18 and 70 years old who was deliberately infected with Salmonella Paratyphi A in a paratyphoid fever challenge study.

Within the sample, this clonotype is medium-sized (0.01 to 0.1%). The chain links TRBV6-4 to TRBJ1-6, with D tentatively TRBD1 (5 bases). The CDR3 loop spans 15 amino acids. Germline assignment: CDR1 MRHNA and CDR2 SNTAGT. V lost 3 bases and J 10 bases, leaving 16 bases between the germline ends. CDR3 residues: CASSDGQGGESPLHF. The CDR3, as DNA: TGTGCCAGCAGTGATGGTCAGGGAGGAGAATCACCCCTCCACTTT.

This clonotype has more than one count but fewer than ten. The V gene is TRBV4-3, the J gene TRBJ2-1; 10 bases fit TRBD2. CDR1 is LGHNA, CDR2 YSLEER, per germline. The CDR3 contains 16 residues. The junction had 4 bases not matched to a gene; V was cut back by 0 bases and J by 5 bases. The CDR3: CASSQDVAGGHNEQFF. CDR3 DNA sequence: TGCGCCAGCAGCCAAGATGTAGCGGGGGGACACAATGAGCAGTTCTTC.

By frequency in the sample, this clonotype is hyperexpanded. V and J are TRBV20-1 and TRBJ2-7; TRBD1 or TRBD2 may be the D gene (5 bases each). V gave up 0 bases and J gave up 7 bases, with 22 bases separating them. Germline V CDR1 and CDR2: DFQATT, SNEGSKA (reference sequence). The CDR3 runs to 16 residues. The CDR3 DNA reads TGCAGTGCTAGAGACCACCGATCCGGGGACGTTGGGGAGCAGTACTTC. Translated, it gives CSARDHRSGDVGEQYF.

This clonotype showed up just a few times. The chain links TRBV20-1 to TRBJ2-1; D is undetermined. Germline V gene sequence: CDR1 DFQATT, CDR2 SNEGSKA (reference sequence). Trimming took 0 bases from V and 6 from J, leaving 18 bases between them. This CDR3 contains 16 residues. This chain's CDR3 is CSARDPVGEESNEQFF. The CDR3 region has the DNA TGCAGTGCTAGAGATCCGGTCGGAGAGGAGTCCAATGAGCAGTTCTTC.

By sample share, this clonotype is large (0.1 to 1%). The CDR3 coding sequence is TGTGCCAGCGGAAGGACTCCTGAATCCGGGGAGCTGTTTTTT. Its translation is CASGRTPESGELFF. This chain links TRBV6-4 with TRBJ2-2, with D possibly matching TRBD2 (5 bases). Germline V gives CDR1 MRHNA, CDR2 SNTAGT. The germline V and J ends were trimmed by 8 bases and 6 bases, with 16 bases remaining between them. The CDR3 consists of 14 residues.

Notes on this clonotype: The CDR3 does not end in the conserved phenylalanine or tryptophan, so this is likely a read error. The chain combines TRBV20-1 with TRBJ1-1; D is perhaps TRBD1 (5 bases). The CDR3 spans 13 residues. V was clipped by 0 bases and J by 5 bases, with 10 bases between them. Per germline, CDR1 DFQATT and CDR2 SNEGSKA (reference sequence). The chain's CDR3 is CSARDPGETEAFL. The CDR3 DNA sequence: TGCAGTGCTAGAGATCCGGGGGAGACTGAAGCTTTCTTG.

This clonotype is labeled as large. This rearrangement joins TRBV20-1 to TRBJ2-7; TRBD2 aligns across 7 bases. The CDR3 has 18 residues. The V gene's germline CDR1 is DFQATT and CDR2 SNEGSKA (reference sequence). With 6 bases clipped from V and 3 bases from J, the junction kept 23 bases outside the gene matches. Here the CDR3 reads CSAPDRMYKGGDSYEQYF. The CDR3 DNA follows: TGCAGTGCACCCGATCGAATGTATAAGGGAGGGGATAGCTACGAGCAGTACTTC.

Comments on this clonotype: The conserved final phenylalanine or tryptophan is absent from the CDR3, which likely points to a read error. The DNA is left out, because the CDR3 cannot be placed on it with certainty; the CDR3 is given as TCRdb lists it. The rearrangement links TRBV20-1 to TRBJ2-1; the table's D call, TRBD2, was not checked against the DNA. Germline V gene lookup returns CDR1 DFQATT and CDR2 SNEGSKA (reference sequence). The CDR3 region is 15 residues in length, termini included. The CDR3 sequence is CSAREGTTDYNEQGG.

In its sample, this clonotype was seen a few times. The rearrangement joins TRBV6-2 or TRBV6-3 to TRBJ2-7; 8 positions agree with TRBD2. Germline V gene data show CDR1 as MNHEY and CDR2 as SVGEGT. Germline trimming cut 8 bases from V and 5 bases from J; bases unmatched to any gene: 14. This CDR3 comprises 15 residues. CDR3 nucleotide sequence: TGTGCCAGCGGACAAGACAGCGGGAGACCCCACGAGCAGTACTTC. The encoded protein is CASGQDSGRPHEQYF.

This clonotype was seen only once. Since no conserved phenylalanine or tryptophan closes the CDR3, a read error is the likely cause. This sequence joins TRBV4-2 and TRBJ2-2; D is undetermined. Germline V gene sequence: CDR1 LGHNA, CDR2 YNFKEQ. CDR3 length equals 9 residues. The CDR3, as DNA: TGTGCGAACACCGGGGAGCTGTTTTTG. The encoded protein is CANTGELFL.